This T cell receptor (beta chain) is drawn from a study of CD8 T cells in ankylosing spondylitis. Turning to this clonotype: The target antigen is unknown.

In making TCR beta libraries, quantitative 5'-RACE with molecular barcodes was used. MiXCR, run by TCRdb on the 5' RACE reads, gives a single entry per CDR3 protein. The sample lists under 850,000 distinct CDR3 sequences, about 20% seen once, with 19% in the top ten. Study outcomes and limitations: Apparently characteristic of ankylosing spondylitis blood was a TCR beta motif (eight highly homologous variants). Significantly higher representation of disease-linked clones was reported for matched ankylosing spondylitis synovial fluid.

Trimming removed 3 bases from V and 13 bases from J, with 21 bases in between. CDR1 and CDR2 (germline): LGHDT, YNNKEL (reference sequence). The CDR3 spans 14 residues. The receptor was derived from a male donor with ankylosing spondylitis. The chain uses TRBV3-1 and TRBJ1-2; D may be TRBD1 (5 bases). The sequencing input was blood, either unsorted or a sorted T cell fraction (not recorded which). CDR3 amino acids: CASSHSGTQGACTF. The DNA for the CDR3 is TGTGCCAGCAGCCACTCAGGTACCCAGGGAGCGTGCACCTTC.